This is a list of T cell receptor gamma chains from one sample in a study of gamma-delta chains in newborns, infants, children. TCRdb called clones from the reads again using CATT. Of hundreds of gamma-chain clones listed, under 2% are singletons. The sample taken for sequencing was blood. Source of these receptors: a child who was a newborn, infant or young child, either healthy, febrile or measles-vaccinated (not recorded which). CDR3s include the opening cysteine and the closing phenylalanine or tryptophan. Expanded clones get a size class; other rows say once, few or many, or leave the size out.

j_call clone_size v_call cdr3_aa cdr3_nt
TRGJ1/TRGJ2 large TRGV4 CATWDGPEKKLF TGTGCCACCTGGGATGGGCCAGAGAAGAAACTCTTT
TRGJ1/TRGJ2 medium-sized TRGV4 CATWDGPYKKLF TGTGCCACCTGGGATGGGCCTTATAAGAAACTCTTT
TRGJ1/TRGJ2 large TRGV4 CATWDGNYYKKLF TGTGCCACCTGGGATGGGAATTATTATAAGAAACTCTTT
TRGJ1/TRGJ2 large TRGV4 CATWDGTNYYKKLF TGTGCCACCTGGGATGGTACGAATTATTATAAGAAACTCTTT
TRGJP few TRGV9 CALWESNELGKKIKVF TGTGCCTTGTGGGAGAGCAACGAGTTGGGCAAAAAAATCAAGGTATTT
TRGJP1 NA TRGV8 CATWDKGTNGWYKIF TGTGCCACCTGGGATAAGGGTACCAATGGTTGGTACAAGATATTT
TRGJP1 large TRGV2 CATWYTTGWFKIF TGTGCCACCTGGTATACCACTGGTTGGTTCAAGATATTT
TRGJ1/TRGJ2 large TRGV2 CATWDGYLYYKKLF TGTGCCACCTGGGACGGATACCTTTATTATAAGAAACTCTTT
TRGJ1/TRGJ2 large TRGV8 CATWESGRKLF TGTGCCACCTGGGAGTCCGGGAGGAAACTCTTT
TRGJ1/TRGJ2 large TRGV9 CALWDTYYYKKLF TGTGCCTTGTGGGATACCTATTATTATAAGAAACTCTTT
TRGJ1/TRGJ2 large TRGV4 CATWDGPRNYKKLF TGTGCCACCTGGGATGGGCCGAGGAATTATAAGAAACTCTTT
TRGJ1/TRGJ2 large TRGV3 CATWDRSQYKKLF TGTGCCACCTGGGACAGGTCCCAATATAAGAAACTCTTT
TRGJ1/TRGJ2 large TRGV5 CATWDRPCYKKLF TGTGCCACCTGGGACAGGCCTTGTTATAAGAAACTCTTT
TRGJP large TRGV8 CATWDSQELGKKIKVF TGTGCCACCTGGGATTCCCAAGAGTTGGGCAAAAAAATCAAGGTATTT
TRGJ1/TRGJ2 large TRGV4 CATWDGRYKKLF TGTGCCACCTGGGATGGTCGTTATAAGAAACTCTTT
TRGJP2 large TRGV8 CATWGSDWIKTF TGTGCCACCTGGGGGAGTGATTGGATCAAGACGTTT
TRGJ1/TRGJ2 large TRGV3 CATWDRRGYYKKLF TGTGCCACCTGGGACAGGCGGGGTTATTATAAGAAACTCTTT
TRGJP2 large TRGV8 CATWDESGWIKTF TGTGCCACCTGGGATGAGTCAGGATGGATCAAGACGTTT
TRGJ1/TRGJ2 large TRGV3 CATWDRPQYKKLF TGTGCCACCTGGGACAGGCCCCAATATAAGAAACTCTTT
TRGJ1/TRGJ2 large TRGV2 CATWDGPFYLKKLF TGTGCCACCTGGGACGGGCCCTTTTATCTTAAGAAACTCTTT
TRGJ1/TRGJ2 large TRGV3 CATWDQVYYKKLF TGTGCCACCTGGGACCAGGTTTATTATAAGAAACTCTTT
TRGJP2 large TRGV4 CATWDGSDWIKTF TGTGCCACCTGGGATGGCAGTGATTGGATCAAGACGTTT
TRGJ1/TRGJ2 large TRGV3 CATWDASNYYKKLF TGTGCCACCTGGGACGCTTCGAATTATTATAAGAAACTCTTT
TRGJP2 large TRGV4 CATWDGGSDWIKTF TGTGCCACCTGGGATGGAGGGAGTGATTGGATCAAGACGTTT
TRGJP1 large TRGV3 CATWDSNTGWFKIF TGTGCCACCTGGGACAGTAACACTGGTTGGTTCAAGATATTT
TRGJ1/TRGJ2 large TRGV8 CATWVRNYYKKLF TGTGCCACCTGGGTCCGGAATTATTATAAGAAACTCTTT
TRGJP1 large TRGV3 CATWDRPPRSTGWFKIF TGTGCCACCTGGGACAGGCCCCCTCGGAGCACTGGTTGGTTCAAGATATTT
TRGJ1/TRGJ2 large TRGV4 CATWDNYKKLF TGTGCCACCTGGGATAACTATAAGAAACTCTTT
TRGJ1/TRGJ2 large TRGV9 CALWEVLISKKLF TGTGCCTTGTGGGAGGTGCTGATCAGCAAGAAACTCTTT